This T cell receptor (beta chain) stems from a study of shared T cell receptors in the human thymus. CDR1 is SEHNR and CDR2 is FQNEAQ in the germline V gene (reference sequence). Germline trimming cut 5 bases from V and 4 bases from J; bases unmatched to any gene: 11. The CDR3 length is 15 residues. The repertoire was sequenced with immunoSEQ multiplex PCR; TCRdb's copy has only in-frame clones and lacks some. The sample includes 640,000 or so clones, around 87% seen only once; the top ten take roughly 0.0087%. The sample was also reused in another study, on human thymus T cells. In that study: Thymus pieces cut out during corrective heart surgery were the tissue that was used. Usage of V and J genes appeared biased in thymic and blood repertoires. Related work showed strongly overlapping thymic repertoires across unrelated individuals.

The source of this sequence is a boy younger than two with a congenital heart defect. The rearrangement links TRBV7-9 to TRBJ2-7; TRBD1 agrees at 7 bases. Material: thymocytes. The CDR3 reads CASSPHRQGRYEQYF. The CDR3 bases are TGTGCCAGCAGCCCGCACCGACAGGGTAGGTACGAGCAGTACTTC.